This note documents a single TCR beta chain sequence. The antigen is undetermined. Germline CDR1 is SQVTM and CDR2 is ANQGSEA. The CDR3 has 14 amino acids. The V end was cut by 1 base, the J end by 4 bases, with 13 bases between. The PCR made use of 60 Vbeta and 13 Jbeta primers. Produced via immunoSEQ multiplex PCR; TCRdb's table is partial and in-frame only. The sample holds approximately 180,000 clones, around 81% seen once. This sample is drawn from a study of cytomegalovirus exposure and HLA in healthy donors. Broader study findings: A later analysis reportedly found that, within productive TCRs, an Asian-associated ancestry cluster had fewer N-insertions than the mean observed across the approximately 670 donors.

The sequence came from a woman aged 18-29 years in good health and CMV-seropositive. Material: PBMCs. The gene calls are TRBV29-1 and TRBJ1-1; D call uncertain. The CDR3 DNA sequence: TGCAGCGTTGAAGGCAGAACCAGAAGCACTGAAGCTTTCTTT. Its protein is CSVEGRTRSTEAFF.